Sequencing of this T cell receptor (beta chain) was carried out in a study of cytomegalovirus exposure and HLA in healthy donors. Turning to this clone: The antigen remains unidentified.

TCRdb's copy holds only in-frame clones and misses some; the assay was immunoSEQ multiplex PCR. The sample has about 250,000 clones; about 90% are singletons. Study outcomes and limitations: Researchers reported that a few CMV-associated chains were confirmed in vitro as CMV antigen-specific.

From germline, CDR1 is SQVTM and CDR2 ANQGSEA. J gave up 6 bases and V 3 bases, and 7 bases lay outside the gene matches. The CDR3 extends over 17 amino acids. The clonotype originates from a man between 18 and 29 years old in good health and CMV-seropositive. The genes are TRBV29-1 and TRBJ2-2, with TRBD2 identical over 16 bases. Sequencing input: PBMCs. The CDR3 loop is CSVDPGLAGGRAGELFF. In DNA, the CDR3 is TGCAGCGTTGACCCGGGACTAGCGGGAGGGCGCGCCGGGGAGCTGTTTTTT.